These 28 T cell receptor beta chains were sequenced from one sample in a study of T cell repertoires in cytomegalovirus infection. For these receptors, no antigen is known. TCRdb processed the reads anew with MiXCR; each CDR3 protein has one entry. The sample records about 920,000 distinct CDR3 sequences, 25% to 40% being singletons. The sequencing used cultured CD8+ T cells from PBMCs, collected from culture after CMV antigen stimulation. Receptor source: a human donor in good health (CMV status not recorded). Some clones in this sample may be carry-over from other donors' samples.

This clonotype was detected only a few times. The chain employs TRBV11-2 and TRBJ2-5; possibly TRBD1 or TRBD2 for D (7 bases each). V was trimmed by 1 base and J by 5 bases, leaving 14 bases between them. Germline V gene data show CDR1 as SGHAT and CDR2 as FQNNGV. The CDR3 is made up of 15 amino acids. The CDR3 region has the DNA TGTGCCAGCAGCTTAGGCCTCCAGGGGGGGGAGACCCAGTACTTC. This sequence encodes CASSLGLQGGETQYF.

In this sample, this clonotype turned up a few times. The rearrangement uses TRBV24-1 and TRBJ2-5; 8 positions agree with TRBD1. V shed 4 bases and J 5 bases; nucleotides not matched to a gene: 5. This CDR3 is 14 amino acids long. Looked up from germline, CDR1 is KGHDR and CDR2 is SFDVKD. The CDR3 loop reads CATSDPGGSETQYF. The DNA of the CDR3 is TGTGCCACCAGTGACCCAGGGGGCTCGGAGACCCAGTACTTC.

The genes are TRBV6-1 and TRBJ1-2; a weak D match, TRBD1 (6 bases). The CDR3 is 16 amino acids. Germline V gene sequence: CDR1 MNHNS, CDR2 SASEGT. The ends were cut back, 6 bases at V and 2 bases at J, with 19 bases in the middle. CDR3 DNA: TGTGCCAGCAGACCTCTTACAGGGCCCAAGAACTATGGCTACACCTTC. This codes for CASRPLTGPKNYGYTF.

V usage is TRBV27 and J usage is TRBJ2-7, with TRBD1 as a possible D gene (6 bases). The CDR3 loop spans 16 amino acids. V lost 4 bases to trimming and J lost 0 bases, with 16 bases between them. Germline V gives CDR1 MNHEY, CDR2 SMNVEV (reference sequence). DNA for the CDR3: TGTGCCAGCAGTTCCTTGGACAGAGGGGCCTCCTACGAGCAGTACTTC. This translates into CASSSLDRGASYEQYF.

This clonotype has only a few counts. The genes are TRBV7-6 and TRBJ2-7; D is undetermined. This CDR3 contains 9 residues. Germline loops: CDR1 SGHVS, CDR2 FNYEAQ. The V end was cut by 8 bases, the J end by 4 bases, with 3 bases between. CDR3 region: CASRYEQYF. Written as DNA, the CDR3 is TGTGCCAGCCGGTACGAGCAGTACTTC.

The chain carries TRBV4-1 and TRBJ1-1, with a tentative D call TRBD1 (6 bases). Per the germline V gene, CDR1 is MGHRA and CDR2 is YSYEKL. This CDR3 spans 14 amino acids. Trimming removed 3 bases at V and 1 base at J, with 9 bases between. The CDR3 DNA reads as TGCGCCAGCAGCCAGTCAGGGGCGAACACTGAAGCTTTCTTT. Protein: CASSQSGANTEAFF.

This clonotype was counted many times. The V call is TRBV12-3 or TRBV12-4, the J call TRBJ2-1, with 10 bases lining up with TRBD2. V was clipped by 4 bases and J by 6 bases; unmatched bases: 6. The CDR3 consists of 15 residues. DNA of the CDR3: TGTGCCAGCAGTTCCCAGCGGGGGGGCCGCAATGAGCAGTTCTTC. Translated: CASSSQRGGRNEQFF.

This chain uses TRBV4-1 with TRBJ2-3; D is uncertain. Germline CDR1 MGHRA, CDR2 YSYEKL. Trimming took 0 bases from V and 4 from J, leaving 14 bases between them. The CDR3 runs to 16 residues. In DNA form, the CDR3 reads TGCGCCAGCAGCCAAGATGAGATAACCAGCTCAGATACGCAGTATTTT. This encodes CASSQDEITSSDTQYF.

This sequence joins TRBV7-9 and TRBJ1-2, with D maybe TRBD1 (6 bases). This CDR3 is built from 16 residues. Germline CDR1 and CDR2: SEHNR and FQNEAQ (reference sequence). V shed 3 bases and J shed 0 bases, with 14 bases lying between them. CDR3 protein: CASSFTRGSTNYGYTF. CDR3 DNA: TGTGCCAGCAGCTTCACCAGGGGCTCGACTAACTATGGCTACACCTTC.

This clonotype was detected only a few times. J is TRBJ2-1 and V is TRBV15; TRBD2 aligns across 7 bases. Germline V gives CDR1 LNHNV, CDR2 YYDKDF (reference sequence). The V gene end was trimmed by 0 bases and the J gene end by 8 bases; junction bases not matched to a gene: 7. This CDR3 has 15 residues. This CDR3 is CATSRERSAGDEQFF. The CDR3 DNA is TGTGCCACCAGCAGAGAACGGTCGGCGGGGGATGAGCAGTTCTTC.

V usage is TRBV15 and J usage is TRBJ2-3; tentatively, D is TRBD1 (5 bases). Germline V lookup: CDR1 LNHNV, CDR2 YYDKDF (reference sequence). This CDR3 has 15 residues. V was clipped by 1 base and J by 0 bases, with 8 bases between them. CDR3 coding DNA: TGTGCCACCAGCAGAGCCAGGGCCAGCACAGATACGCAGTATTTT. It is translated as CATSRARASTDTQYF.

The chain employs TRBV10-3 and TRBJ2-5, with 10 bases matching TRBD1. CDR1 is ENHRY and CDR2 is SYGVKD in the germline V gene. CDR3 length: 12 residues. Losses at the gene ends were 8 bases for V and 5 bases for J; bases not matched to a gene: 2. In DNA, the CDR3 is TGTGCCATCGGGGGACAGGGGGAGACCCAGTACTTC. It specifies CAIGGQGETQYF.

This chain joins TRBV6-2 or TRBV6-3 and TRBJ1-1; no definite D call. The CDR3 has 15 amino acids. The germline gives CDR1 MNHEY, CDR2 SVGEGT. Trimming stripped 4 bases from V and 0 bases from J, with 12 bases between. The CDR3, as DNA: TGTGCCAGCAGTTTGAGTAACGGGATGAACACTGAAGCTTTCTTT. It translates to CASSLSNGMNTEAFF.

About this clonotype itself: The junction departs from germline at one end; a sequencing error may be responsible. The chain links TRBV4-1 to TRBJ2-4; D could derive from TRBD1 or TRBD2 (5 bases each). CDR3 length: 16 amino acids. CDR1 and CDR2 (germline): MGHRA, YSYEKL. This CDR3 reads CASSQEQVLAENIQYF. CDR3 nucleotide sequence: TGCGCCAGCAGCCAAGAACAGGTGCTAGCCGAAAACATTCAGTACTTC.

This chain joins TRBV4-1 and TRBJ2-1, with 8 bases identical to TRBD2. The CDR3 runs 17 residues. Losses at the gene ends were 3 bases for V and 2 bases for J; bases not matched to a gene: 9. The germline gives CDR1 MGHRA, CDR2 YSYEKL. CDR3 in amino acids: CASSQGPGLGTYNEQFF. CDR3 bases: TGCGCCAGCAGCCAGGGCCCGGGACTAGGTACCTACAATGAGCAGTTCTTC.

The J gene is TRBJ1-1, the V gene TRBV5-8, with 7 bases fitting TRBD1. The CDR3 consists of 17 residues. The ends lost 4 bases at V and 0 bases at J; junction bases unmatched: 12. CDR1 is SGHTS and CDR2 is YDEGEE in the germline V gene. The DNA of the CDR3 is TGTGCCAGCAGCCCAAGACAGGGCGGAGGGATGAACACTGAAGCTTTCTTT. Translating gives CASSPRQGGGMNTEAFF.

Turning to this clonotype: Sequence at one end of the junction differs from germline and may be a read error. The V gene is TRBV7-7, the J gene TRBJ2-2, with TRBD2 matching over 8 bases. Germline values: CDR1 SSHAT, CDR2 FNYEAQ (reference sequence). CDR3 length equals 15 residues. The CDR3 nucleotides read TGTGCTAGCAGTCCTGACGGGGGGGTCACCGGGGAGCTGTTTTTT. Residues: CASSPDGGVTGELFF.

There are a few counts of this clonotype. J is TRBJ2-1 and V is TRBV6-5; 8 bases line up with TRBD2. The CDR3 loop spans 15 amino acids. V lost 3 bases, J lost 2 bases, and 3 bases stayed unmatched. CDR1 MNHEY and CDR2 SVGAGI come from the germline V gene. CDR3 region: CASSYRRGAYNEQFF. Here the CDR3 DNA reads TGTGCCAGCAGTTATAGGCGGGGGGCCTACAATGAGCAGTTCTTC.

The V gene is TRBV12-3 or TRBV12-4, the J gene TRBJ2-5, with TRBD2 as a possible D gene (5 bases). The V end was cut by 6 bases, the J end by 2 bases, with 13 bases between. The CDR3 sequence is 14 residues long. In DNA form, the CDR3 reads TGTGCCAGCAGCCGACACGGGGATCAAGAGACCCAGTACTTC. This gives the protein CASSRHGDQETQYF.

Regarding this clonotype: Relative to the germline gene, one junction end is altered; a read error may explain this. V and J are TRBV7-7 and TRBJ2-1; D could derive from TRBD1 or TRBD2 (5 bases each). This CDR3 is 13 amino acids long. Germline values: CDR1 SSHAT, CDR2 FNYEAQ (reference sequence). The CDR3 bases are TGTGCTAGCAGCTCCGGGGCCGGCGATGAGCAGTTCTTC. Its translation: CASSSGAGDEQFF.

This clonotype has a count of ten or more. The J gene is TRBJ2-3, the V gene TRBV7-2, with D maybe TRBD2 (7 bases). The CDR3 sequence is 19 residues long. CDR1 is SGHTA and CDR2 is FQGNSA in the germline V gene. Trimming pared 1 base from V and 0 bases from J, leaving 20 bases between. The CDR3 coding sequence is TGTGCCAGCAGCTTAGTATTTGGGGGGGGCCTTCAGAGCACAGATACGCAGTATTTT. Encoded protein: CASSLVFGGGLQSTDTQYF. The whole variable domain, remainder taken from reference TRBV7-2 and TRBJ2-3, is GAGVSQSPSNKVTEKGKDVELRCDPISGHTALYWYRQSLGQGLEFLIYFQGNSAPDKSGLPSDRFSAERTGGSVSTLTIQRTQQEDSAVYLCASSLVFGGGLQSTDTQYFGPGTRLTVL.

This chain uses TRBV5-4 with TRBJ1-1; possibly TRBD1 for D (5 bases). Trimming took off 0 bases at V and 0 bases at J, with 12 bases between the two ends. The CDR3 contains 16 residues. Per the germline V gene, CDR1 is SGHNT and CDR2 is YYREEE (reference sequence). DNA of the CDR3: TGTGCCAGCAGCTTGGGTCCGGGACCGTTGAACACTGAAGCTTTCTTT. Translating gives CASSLGPGPLNTEAFF.

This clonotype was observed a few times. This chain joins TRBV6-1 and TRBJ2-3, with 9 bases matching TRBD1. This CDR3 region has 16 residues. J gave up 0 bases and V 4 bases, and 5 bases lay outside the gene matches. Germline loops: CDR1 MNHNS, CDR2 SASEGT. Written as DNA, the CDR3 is TGTGCCAGCAGTGCGAGGACAGGGGACAGCACAGATACGCAGTATTTT. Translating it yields CASSARTGDSTDTQYF.

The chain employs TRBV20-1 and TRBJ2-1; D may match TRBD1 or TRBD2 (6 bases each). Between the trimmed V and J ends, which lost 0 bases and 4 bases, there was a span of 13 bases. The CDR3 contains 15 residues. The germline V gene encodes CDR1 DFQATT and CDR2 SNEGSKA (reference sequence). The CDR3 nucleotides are TGCAGTGCTAGAGATCGGGGGACACAATACAATGAGCAGTTCTTC. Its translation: CSARDRGTQYNEQFF.

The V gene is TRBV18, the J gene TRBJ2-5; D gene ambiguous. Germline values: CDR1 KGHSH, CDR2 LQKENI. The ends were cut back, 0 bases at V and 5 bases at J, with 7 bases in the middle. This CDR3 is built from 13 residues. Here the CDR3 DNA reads TGTGCCAGCTCACCACCATTAGTGGAGACCCAGTACTTC. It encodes CASSPPLVETQYF.

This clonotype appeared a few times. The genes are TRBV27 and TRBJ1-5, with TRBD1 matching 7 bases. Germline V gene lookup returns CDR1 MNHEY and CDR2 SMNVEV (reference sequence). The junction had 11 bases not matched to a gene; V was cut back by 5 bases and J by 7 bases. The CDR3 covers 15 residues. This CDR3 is CASSASTGAGQPQHF. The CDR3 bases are TGTGCCAGCAGTGCCTCCACAGGGGCAGGGCAGCCCCAGCATTTT.

The CDR3 nucleotides are TGCGCCAGCAGCCCTCCGGGACTCCCCGGCAATGAGCAGTTCTTC. Translating gives CASSPPGLPGNEQFF. The gene calls are TRBV4-1 and TRBJ2-1, with D possibly being TRBD2 (6 bases). The germline V gene has CDR1 MGHRA and CDR2 YSYEKL. The CDR3 extends over 15 amino acids. Trimming left V 4 bases short and J 6 bases short, with 16 bases between.

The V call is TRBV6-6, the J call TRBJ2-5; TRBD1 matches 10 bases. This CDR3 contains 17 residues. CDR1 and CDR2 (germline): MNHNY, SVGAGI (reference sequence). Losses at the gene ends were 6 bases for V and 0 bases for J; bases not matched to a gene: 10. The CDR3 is CASRGIGTGDNQETQYF. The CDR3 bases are TGTGCCAGCAGGGGGATTGGGACAGGGGACAACCAAGAGACCCAGTACTTC.